The entry below gives a single TCR beta chain sequence along with its context. The sample belongs to a study of blood T cell repertoires in COVID-19. For the study at large: Samples of COVID-19 (acute and convalescent) were obtained from the United States, Italy and Spain.

CDR1 is LGHDT and CDR2 is YNNKEL in the germline V gene (reference sequence). The ends lost 1 base at V and 8 bases at J; junction bases unmatched: 6. The CDR3 is 15 amino acids. As handled by the study authors: From reference gene primer amplification, estimates of nucleated cell counts were derived. TCRdb's copy holds only in-frame clones and misses some; the assay was immunoSEQ multiplex PCR. That table is the source of V, J and clone size, and D and trimming were worked out from the DNA. The table records about 110,000 clones, over 75% of them present only once. J is TRBJ1-1 and V is TRBV3-1 (or the pseudogene TRBV3-2); 11 bases map to TRBD1. Sequenced material: peripheral blood. This TCR was recovered from a human donor in a cohort sampled during active COVID-19. The CDR3 region is CASSQAWTGGGEAFF. The CDR3 DNA reads TGTGCCAGCAGCCAAGCCTGGACAGGGGGCGGAGAAGCTTTCTTT.